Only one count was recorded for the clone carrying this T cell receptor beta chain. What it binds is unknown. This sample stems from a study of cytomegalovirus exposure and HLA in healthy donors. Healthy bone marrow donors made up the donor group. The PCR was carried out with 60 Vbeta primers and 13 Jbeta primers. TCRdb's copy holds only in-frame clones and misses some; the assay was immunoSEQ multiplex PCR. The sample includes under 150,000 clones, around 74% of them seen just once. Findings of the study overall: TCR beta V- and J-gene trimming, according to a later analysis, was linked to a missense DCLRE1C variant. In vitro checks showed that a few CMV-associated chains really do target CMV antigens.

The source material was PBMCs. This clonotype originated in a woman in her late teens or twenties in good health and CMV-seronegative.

The CDR3 DNA is TGTGCCAGCATGGGAGGGGCTGGGGCCAACGTCCTGACTTTC. Translation: CASMGGAGANVLTF. The chain combines TRBV7-6 with TRBJ2-6; 7 positions agree with TRBD2. The CDR3 runs to 14 residues. V was clipped by 7 bases and J by 2 bases; unmatched bases: 2. Per the germline V gene, CDR1 is SGHVS and CDR2 is FNYEAQ.